These 2 T cell receptor beta chains were all obtained from the same sample, sequenced in a study of cytomegalovirus exposure and HLA in healthy donors. Use of 60 Vbeta and 13 Jbeta primers characterized the PCR. Only in-frame clones appear in the TCRdb table, and some are missing; sequencing was by immunoSEQ multiplex PCR. The sample holds approximately 180,000 clones, roughly 80% seen once. The sequenced sample consisted of PBMCs. These receptors were taken from a man under 40 in good health and CMV-seropositive.

This clone was found a few times. The J gene is TRBJ1-2, the V gene TRBV19, with 8 bases identical to TRBD1. From germline, CDR1 is LNHDA and CDR2 SQIVND (reference sequence). V lost 3 bases to trimming and J lost 2 bases; unmatched junction nucleotides: 2. The CDR3 contains 14 residues. The CDR3 DNA reads TGTGCCAGTAGTATTACAGGGGGGAACTATGGCTACACCTTC. This sequence encodes CASSITGGNYGYTF.

The CDR3 region is CASSSVAGGPYNEQFF. The DNA for the CDR3 is TGTGCCAGCAGCTCGGTAGCGGGAGGGCCTTACAATGAGCAGTTCTTC. J is TRBJ2-1 and V is TRBV5-5; 11 positions match TRBD2. Germline CDR1 is SGHKS and CDR2 is YYEKEE (reference sequence). Losses at the gene ends were 3 bases for V and 4 bases for J; bases not matched to a gene: 6. This CDR3 is 16 amino acids long.